Below, 7 T cell receptor beta chains from the same sample are listed, as sequenced in a study of blood T cell repertoires in COVID-19. Sequencing was performed with immunoSEQ multiplex PCR; in TCRdb, only in-frame clones are kept and a portion is missing. The repertoire holds around 140,000 clones, with around 81% as singletons. Specimen: peripheral blood. These receptors all stem from a woman aged 55-69 years with active or convalescent COVID-19.

A single count supports this clone. The chain carries TRBV20-1 and TRBJ2-1; TRBD2 matches at 14 bases. Germline CDR1 DFQATT, CDR2 SNEGSKA (reference sequence). The length of the CDR3 is 16 residues. The J segment lost 7 bases and the V segment lost 3 bases, leaving 8 bases of the junction unmatched. The CDR3 region is CSASPGTSGSSNEQFF. The DNA of the CDR3 is TGCAGTGCTAGTCCCGGGACTAGCGGGAGTTCGAATGAGCAGTTCTTC.

J is TRBJ1-1 and V is TRBV6-1, with TRBD1 as a possible D gene (6 bases). V was pared by 1 base and J by 6 bases, with 12 bases between. Germline-derived CDR1 and CDR2 are MNHNS and SASEGT. There are 14 residues in the CDR3. CDR3 sequence reads: CASSEVPRGSEAFF. CDR3 DNA sequence: TGTGCCAGCAGTGAAGTACCCAGGGGTTCTGAAGCTTTCTTT.

J is TRBJ1-1 and V is TRBV7-9; weak D call: TRBD1 (5 bases). The length of the CDR3 is 15 residues. Trimming cost V 3 bases and J 1 base, with 12 bases left between them. The germline V gene encodes CDR1 SEHNR and CDR2 FQNEAQ (reference sequence). CDR3 DNA sequence: TGTGCCAGCAGCTTGTATGGGGCCTCGAACACTGAAGCTTTCTTT. Encoded protein: CASSLYGASNTEAFF.

The chain uses TRBV12-3 or TRBV12-4 and TRBJ2-7, with D perhaps matching TRBD2 (5 bases). This CDR3 is built from 13 residues. The V gene lost 3 bases and the J gene lost 6 bases, with 12 bases spanning the gap. The CDR3 reads CASSFKASSEQYV. CDR3 DNA: TGTGCCAGCAGTTTTAAGGCTAGCAGCGAGCAGTACGTC.

The rearrangement joins TRBV7-2 to TRBJ1-3, with a possible D match to TRBD1 (6 bases). Trimming shortened V by 3 bases and J by 0 bases, and 12 bases separated the two germline ends. CDR1 and CDR2 (germline): SGHTA, FQGNSA. This CDR3 spans 16 amino acids. The CDR3 loop is CASSLTGGSSGNTIYF. The CDR3 DNA reads as TGTGCCAGCAGCTTGACAGGCGGCTCCTCTGGAAACACCATATATTTT.

This rearrangement joins TRBV5-4 to TRBJ2-7; 12 bases line up with TRBD1. The germline CDR1 and CDR2 sequences are SGHNT and YYREEE (reference sequence). The CDR3 contains 16 residues. The V and J ends lost 4 bases and 3 bases, in that order; junction bases with no gene match: 8. The CDR3 DNA reads TGTGCCAGCAGCATTGGGACAGGGGGCGTCTTCTACGAGCAGTACTTC. Translation gives CASSIGTGGVFYEQYF.

The rearrangement links TRBV9 to TRBJ2-1; D is perhaps TRBD2 (6 bases). CDR1 and CDR2 from the germline V gene are SGDLS and YYNGEE. V lost 0 bases and J lost 0, with 13 bases in between. The CDR3 is made up of 17 amino acids. CDR3 loop: CASSVVPGESSYNEQFF. CDR3 nucleotide sequence: TGTGCCAGCAGCGTAGTCCCGGGAGAGAGCTCCTACAATGAGCAGTTCTTC.